Following are 19 T cell receptor beta chains from one sample sequenced in a study of long-term antiretroviral therapy in people with HIV. Sequencing used immunoSEQ v3.0 at survey level. Generated by immunoSEQ multiplex PCR, the TCRdb table keeps only in-frame clones and is missing some. The sample has 15,000 to 20,000 clones, roughly 94% seen once; the top ten hold about 4.5%. The sample here was unsorted PBMCs, taken roughly 6.8 years after starting antiretroviral therapy. These receptors came from a woman between 45 and 65 years old with HIV.

J is TRBJ1-4 and V is TRBV19, with TRBD1 identical over 10 bases. CDR3 length: 15 residues. V was clipped by 7 bases and J by 7 bases; unmatched bases: 9. The germline V gene has CDR1 LNHDA and CDR2 SQIVND (reference sequence). In DNA, the CDR3 is TGTGCCAGTAACTCACGGGGACAGGGGATTGAAAAACTGTTTTTT. Its protein is CASNSRGQGIEKLFF.

The V call is TRBV15, the J call TRBJ2-3, with 9 bases matching TRBD2. There are 17 residues in the CDR3. With V trimmed by 0 bases and J by 2 bases, 6 bases remained unmatched. In germline, CDR1 is LNHNV, CDR2 YYDKDF (reference sequence). Here the CDR3 reads CATSRDLTSGFTDTQYF. The CDR3 nucleotides read TGTGCCACCAGCAGAGATTTGACTAGCGGCTTCACAGATACGCAGTATTTT.

The chain joins TRBV7-2 to TRBJ2-7; TRBD1 matches 7 bases. The germline gives CDR1 SGHTA, CDR2 FQGNSA. Germline trimming cut 3 bases from V and 1 base from J; bases unmatched to any gene: 3. The CDR3 contains 14 residues. For the CDR3, the DNA is TGTGCCAGCAGCTTGCCGACAGGGTCCTACGAGCAGTACTTC. It yields the protein CASSLPTGSYEQYF.

This clone has a handful of counts. The rearrangement links TRBV27 to TRBJ2-1, with D perhaps matching TRBD1 or TRBD2 (7 bases each). The CDR3 is 16 amino acids. Germline V gives CDR1 MNHEY, CDR2 SMNVEV (reference sequence). The V end lost 7 bases, the J end lost 6 bases, and 22 bases lay between the germline ends. The DNA for the CDR3 is TGTGCCAGCACCCCTCTCCGGGGGGAGGGGGCCAATGAGCAGTTCTTC. Protein product: CASTPLRGEGANEQFF.

The chain is built from TRBV6-5 and TRBJ2-5; 7 bases fit TRBD1. The CDR3 extends over 12 amino acids. Germline V gene sequence: CDR1 MNHEY, CDR2 SVGAGI. V lost 5 bases, J lost 4 bases, and 1 base stayed unmatched. CDR3 DNA sequence: TGTGCCAGCAGTAGGACAGGAGAGACCCAGTACTTC. Translating gives CASSRTGETQYF.

This clone was observed once. J is TRBJ2-1 and V is TRBV5-1; 13 bases agree with TRBD2. CDR1 is SGHRS, CDR2 YFSETQ, per germline. The CDR3 contains 17 residues. V lost 0 bases to trimming and J lost 8 bases; unmatched junction nucleotides: 8. The CDR3: CASSLELAGGSGYEQFF. CDR3 DNA sequence: TGCGCCAGCAGCTTGGAACTAGCGGGAGGGTCCGGATATGAGCAGTTCTTC. Supplemented by reference TRBV5-1 and TRBJ2-1, the full variable domain reads KAGVTQTPRYLIKTRGQQVTLSCSPISGHRSVSWYQQTPGQGLQFLFEYFSETQRNKGNFPGRFSGRQFSNSRSEMNVSTLELGDSALYLCASSLELAGGSGYEQFFGPGTRLTVL.

The rearrangement links TRBV28 to TRBJ2-1; no clear D gene. The V end lost 3 bases, the J end lost 2 bases, and 17 bases lay between the germline ends. This CDR3 spans 17 amino acids. From germline, CDR1 is MDHEN and CDR2 SYDVKM. The CDR3 is CASSLPFESATYNEQFF. The CDR3 DNA is TGTGCCAGCAGTTTGCCTTTCGAGTCTGCAACCTACAATGAGCAGTTCTTC.

The genes are TRBV5-1 and TRBJ2-3, with D perhaps matching TRBD2 (5 bases). The CDR3 consists of 15 residues. In germline, CDR1 is SGHRS, CDR2 YFSETQ. V lost 3 bases, J lost 1 base, and 12 bases lay in between. CDR3 region: CASSSRERRTDTQYF. The CDR3 DNA follows: TGCGCCAGCAGCTCTCGGGAAAGGCGCACAGATACGCAGTATTTT.

The chain has TRBV27 and TRBJ2-5; D call uncertain. This CDR3 has 11 residues. V shed 8 bases and J shed 4 bases, with 8 bases lying between them. Germline V gene lookup returns CDR1 MNHEY and CDR2 SMNVEV (reference sequence). In DNA, the CDR3 is TGTGCCAGCCGCAGATCAGAGACCCAGTACTTC. It encodes CASRRSETQYF.

This clone appeared a single time. The V call is TRBV6-4, the J call TRBJ2-1, with 8 bases identical to TRBD1. From germline, CDR1 is MRHNA and CDR2 SNTAGT. The CDR3 runs 13 residues. The junction had 8 bases not matched to a gene; V was cut back by 10 bases and J by 6 bases. CDR3 sequence reads: CATSRTGFNEQFF. CDR3 nucleotide sequence: TGTGCCACCAGCCGGACAGGGTTCAATGAGCAGTTCTTC.

The chain links TRBV6-6 to TRBJ1-4, with 9 bases aligning to TRBD1. Germline CDR1 reads MNHNY; CDR2 reads SVGAGI (reference sequence). V was clipped by 5 bases and J by 5 bases; unmatched bases: 9. This CDR3 comprises 16 residues. This chain's CDR3 is CASSTTDRGMNEKLFF. CDR3 DNA sequence: TGTGCCAGCAGTACCACGGACAGGGGTATGAATGAAAAACTGTTTTTT.

This chain uses TRBV6-6 with TRBJ2-1, with 11 bases lining up with TRBD1. The CDR3 has 15 residues. V was clipped by 2 bases and J by 10 bases; unmatched bases: 7. CDR1 and CDR2 (germline): MNHNY, SVGAGI (reference sequence). This CDR3 reads CASSYMDRGRIEQFF. In DNA, the CDR3 is TGTGCCAGCAGTTACATGGACAGGGGGCGCATAGAGCAGTTCTTC.

The chain is built from TRBV5-1 and TRBJ2-7; D uncertain. Germline CDR1 and CDR2: SGHRS and YFSETQ. Trimming shortened V by 0 bases and J by 2 bases, and 3 bases separated the two germline ends. The CDR3 totals 12 residues. The CDR3 sequence is CASSLVAYEQYF. Here the CDR3 DNA reads TGCGCCAGCAGCTTGGTCGCCTACGAGCAGTACTTC.

This chain uses TRBV6-5 with TRBJ2-7, with 7 bases that match TRBD2. Losses at the gene ends were 6 bases for V and 2 bases for J; bases not matched to a gene: 7. This CDR3 is 14 amino acids long. Germline-derived CDR1 and CDR2 are MNHEY and SVGAGI. The CDR3 bases are TGTGCCAGCAGCTTCGGACTAGGTACCTACGAGCAGTACTTC. Protein sequence: CASSFGLGTYEQYF.

This clone was counted once. This chain's CDR3 is CASSYGRGPYEQYF. The CDR3 DNA reads as TGTGCCAGCAGTTACGGGAGGGGCCCCTACGAGCAGTACTTC. This chain joins TRBV6-5 and TRBJ2-7; 7 bases are a match to TRBD2. Trimming took 2 bases from V and 2 from J; bases not matched to a gene: 3. In germline, CDR1 is MNHEY, CDR2 SVGAGI. The CDR3 is 14 residues long.

The chain has TRBV5-6 and TRBJ2-3; 7 bases map to TRBD2. Germline V lookup: CDR1 SGHDT, CDR2 YYEEEE. The junction had 5 bases not matched to a gene; V was cut back by 1 base and J by 6 bases. The CDR3 consists of 14 residues. CDR3 in amino acids: CASSLTSVGDTQYF. CDR3 in DNA: TGTGCCAGCAGCTTGACTAGCGTCGGGGATACGCAGTATTTT.

The chain is built from TRBV18 and TRBJ1-5; 10 nucleotides agree with TRBD1. Germline V gene lookup returns CDR1 KGHSH and CDR2 LQKENI. The CDR3 consists of 16 residues. V lost 1 base and J lost 6; bases outside the gene matches: 6. The CDR3 DNA sequence: TGTGCCAGCTCACCACAAGGGACAGGGGCCGGTCAGCCCCAGCATTTT. It yields the protein CASSPQGTGAGQPQHF.

V is TRBV6-5 and J is TRBJ1-1; D unclear. CDR3 length equals 16 residues. V lost 0 bases to trimming and J lost 5 bases, with 16 bases between them. Germline CDR1 reads MNHEY; CDR2 reads SVGAGI. CDR3 in amino acids: CASSYSSGRLSTEAFF. CDR3 bases: TGTGCCAGCAGTTACTCCTCCGGAAGGCTATCGACTGAAGCTTTCTTT.

This clone was observed once. The chain is built from TRBV30 and TRBJ2-1, with TRBD2 matching 7 bases. This CDR3 spans 17 amino acids. The V segment lost 0 bases and the J segment 3 bases; nucleotides outside the gene matches: 11. Germline V gene lookup returns CDR1 GTSNPN and CDR2 SVGIG (reference sequence). CDR3 in DNA: TGTGCCTGGAGTGTACCGGGGTCTAGCGGATTCTACAATGAGCAGTTCTTC. The encoded protein is CAWSVPGSSGFYNEQFF.